The sequence of this TCR beta chain was determined in a study of Ad26.COV2.S vaccination and SARS-CoV-2 variants. Study summary: Donor was one of the participants in the Ad26.COV2.S arm of the COV1001 trial. Intramuscular Ad26.COV2.S doses were given once or twice, 56 days apart.

Measured with immunoSEQ multiplex PCR; TCRdb has only the in-frame clones, and not every one. The data show about 350,000 clones, roughly 81% seen once. The treatment: approximately 18 received Ad26.COV2.S at low or high dose, single or two shots; roughly five received placebo; per-sample allocation not given. Collection of samples fell on day 63 after the first vaccine or placebo injection. Ad26 vector vaccine expressed Wuhan-strain SARS-CoV-2 spike. Looked up from germline, CDR1 is LNHDA and CDR2 is SQIVND (reference sequence). This CDR3 comprises 17 residues. V was clipped by 0 bases and J by 6 bases, with 21 bases between them.

The chain recombines TRBV19 with TRBJ2-7, with a possible D match to TRBD1 (6 bases). The clonotype was recovered from a person between 18 and 59 years old who received the Ad26.COV2.S COVID-19 vaccine or a placebo. The sequencing here drew on peripheral blood, taken in a trial of Ad26.COV2.S vaccine versus placebo. This chain's CDR3 is CASSIDPGRGGWGEQYF. In DNA form, the CDR3 reads TGTGCCAGTAGTATAGACCCTGGCCGAGGGGGTTGGGGCGAGCAGTACTTC.